Listed below are T cell receptor beta chains from one sample, sequenced in a study of T cells after yellow fever vaccination. TCRdb processed the 5' RACE reads anew with MiXCR; each CDR3 protein has one entry. Of around 180,000 distinct CDR3 sequences listed, approximately 6.2% are singletons. Specimen: CD4+ T cells sorted from PBMCs, collected on the day of the first yellow fever vaccination. These receptors all come from a young man who received the YFV17D yellow fever vaccine. The CDR3 runs from the conserved cysteine through the conserved F or W. D genes are given only for firm matches. Some rows mark clone size as missing; the rest say once, few, many or name a class of expanded clone.

V gene	D gene	J gene	clone size	CDR3 DNA	CDR3 protein
TRBV3-1	TRBD1	TRBJ1-1	.	TGTGCCAGCAGCCAAGGGACAGGGCTTAACACTGAAGCTTTCTTT	CASSQGTGLNTEAFF
TRBV20-1	TRBD1	TRBJ1-5	many	TGCAGTGCTATGCCAGGGGGTGGTTATTGGCCCCAGCATTTT	CSAMPGGGYWPQHF
TRBV12-3/TRBV12-4	.	TRBJ1-1	few	TGTGCCAGCAGTTTTTTCCGGGATCTTGAAGCTTTCTTT	CASSFFRDLEAFF
TRBV7-2	.	TRBJ2-3	many	TGTGCCAGCAGCTTAATGAGGGGGAGCACAGATACGCAGTATTTT	CASSLMRGSTDTQYF
TRBV6-5	TRBD2	TRBJ2-1	many	TGTGCCAGCAGTTCTCAGACTAGCGGGGGCTATGAGCAGTTCTTC	CASSSQTSGGYEQFF
TRBV7-2	.	TRBJ1-1	few	TGTGCCAGCAGCTCAGGGGCGGGGAACACTGAAGCTTTCTTT	CASSSGAGNTEAFF
TRBV18	.	TRBJ2-3	.	TGTGCCAGCTCACCAGAACAGGGCGCAGATACGCAGTATTTT	CASSPEQGADTQYF
TRBV30	.	TRBJ1-1	.	TGTGCCTGGAGGAATGGGAACACTGAAGCTTTCTTT	CAWRNGNTEAFF
TRBV7-8	.	TRBJ2-7	few	TGTGCCAGCAGCTGGGACCTTACTTCCGAGCAGTACTTC	CASSWDLTSEQYF
TRBV14	.	TRBJ1-6	few	TGTGCCAGCAGTCCGGGCAGGGGAGCTTCACCCCTCCACTTT	CASSPGRGASPLHF
TRBV5-1	TRBD1	TRBJ2-1	.	TGCGCCAGCAGCGGGACAGGGTTCAATGAGCAGTTCTTC	CASSGTGFNEQFF
TRBV6-5	.	TRBJ2-3	many	TGTGCCAGCAGATTTAGCTCGATCGGCACAGATACGCAGTATTTT	CASRFSSIGTDTQYF
TRBV5-1	.	TRBJ2-3	many	TGCGCCAGCAGCTACAGACAGGACACAGATACGCAGTATTTT	CASSYRQDTDTQYF
TRBV10-3	TRBD2	TRBJ2-5	many	TGTGCCATCAGTGATTCCCCACCGGGGGGGCGAACCTACCAAGAGACCCAGTACTTC	CAISDSPPGGRTYQETQYF
TRBV18	TRBD1	TRBJ1-6	few	TGTGCCAGCTCACGGCGAGGGGGACAGTTAAATTCACCCCTCCACTTT	CASSRRGGQLNSPLHF
TRBV3-1	.	TRBJ1-1	.	TGTGCCAGCAGCCGGGAGGGTATAAACACTGAAGCTTTCTTT	CASSREGINTEAFF
TRBV7-2	.	TRBJ1-4	few	TGTGCCAGCAGCTTAGGCCCTAAACTGTTTTTT	CASSLGPKLFF
TRBV4-2	TRBD2	TRBJ2-3	many	TGTGCCAGCAGCCAAGAGGGGACTAGCGGGGGGGTTACGCAGTATTTT	CASSQEGTSGGVTQYF
TRBV2	TRBD1	TRBJ1-6	many	TGTGCCAGCAGCGGGCAGGGGGATTCACCCCTCCACTTT	CASSGQGDSPLHF
TRBV5-4	.	TRBJ2-3	.	TGTGCCGAGGGGGGCGATACGCAGTATTTT	CAEGGDTQYF
TRBV11-2	TRBD2	TRBJ2-3	many	TGTGCCAGCAGCCGACATCCGGGACTAGCGGGGGGGCAAGATACGCAGTATTTT	CASSRHPGLAGGQDTQYF
TRBV4-3	.	TRBJ2-1	many	TGCGCCAGCAGCCAAGATCGGATTAGCTCGGATGAGCAGTTCTTC	CASSQDRISSDEQFF
TRBV11-1	.	TRBJ1-1	many	TGTGCCAGCAGCTTCGAGGGGGACTCGAACACTGAAGCTTTCTTT	CASSFEGDSNTEAFF
TRBV5-5	.	TRBJ2-1	few	TGTGCCAGCAACTCACCTCGGGGCACCCCCTACAATGAGCAGTTCTTC	CASNSPRGTPYNEQFF
TRBV7-2	.	TRBJ2-5	few	TGTGCCAGCAGCTTATCGTTTCGTTCTCCAATCCAAGAGACCCAGTACTTC	CASSLSFRSPIQETQYF
TRBV20-1	TRBD1	TRBJ1-5	.	TGCAGTGCTTCAGCCGGGACAGGGCGAAATCAGCCCCAGCATTTT	CSASAGTGRNQPQHF
TRBV5-1	.	TRBJ1-5	.	TGCGCCAGCAGCTTGGAGGGCTCGTCTCAGCCCCAGCATTTT	CASSLEGSSQPQHF
TRBV4-3	.	TRBJ2-3	few	TGCGCCAGCAGCCAAGTAACGGCTGTAACTAGCACAGATACGCAGTATTTT	CASSQVTAVTSTDTQYF
TRBV7-6	.	TRBJ2-2	.	TGTGCCAGCAGCTTAACAGCTTATAACACCGGGGAGCTGTTTTTT	CASSLTAYNTGELFF
TRBV28	.	TRBJ1-2	.	TGTGCCAGCAGCTTTCCCCCAAGCTATGGCTACACCTTC	CASSFPPSYGYTF
TRBV15	.	TRBJ1-5	many	TGTGCCACCAGCAGAGATGGAGGAGCTCCCTATCAGCCCCAGCATTTT	CATSRDGGAPYQPQHF
TRBV6-2/TRBV6-3	TRBD2	TRBJ2-5	few	TGTGCCAGCAGAGACGGACTAGCGGTAGCAGAGACCCAGTACTTC	CASRDGLAVAETQYF
TRBV12-3/TRBV12-4	.	TRBJ1-1	many	TGTGCCAGCAGTTTAGGCAGGAGTACTGAAGCTTTCTTT	CASSLGRSTEAFF
TRBV28	TRBD2	TRBJ2-1	many	TGTGCCAGCAGGCGGCTAGCGGGGAACAATGAGCAGTTCTTC	CASRRLAGNNEQFF
TRBV9	TRBD2	TRBJ2-3	many	TGTGCCAGCAGCCATCGACTAGCTAGCACAGATACGCAGTATTTT	CASSHRLASTDTQYF
TRBV7-2	TRBD2	TRBJ2-3	few	TGTGCCAGCCGGGAGGTACGGGCCACTTGGGGAGATACGCAGTATTTT	CASREVRATWGDTQYF
TRBV6-2/TRBV6-3	.	TRBJ2-1	many	TGTGCCAGCAGCTTCGTGCCCTCTAATGAGCAGTTCTTC	CASSFVPSNEQFF